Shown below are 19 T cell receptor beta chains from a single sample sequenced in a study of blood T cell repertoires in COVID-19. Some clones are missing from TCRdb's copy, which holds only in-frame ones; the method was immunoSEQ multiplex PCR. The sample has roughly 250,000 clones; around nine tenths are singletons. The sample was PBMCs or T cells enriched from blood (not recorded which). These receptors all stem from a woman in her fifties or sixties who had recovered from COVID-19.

The DNA for the CDR3 is TGTGCCAGCAGCCAAGGGAGTTTGACCTACAATGAGCAGTTCTTC. Protein: CASSQGSLTYNEQFF. V gene TRBV3-1 (or the pseudogene TRBV3-2) combines with J gene TRBJ2-1; no definite D call. The CDR3 runs 15 residues. The V end was cut by 1 base, the J end by 2 bases, with 9 bases between. Germline V gene sequence: CDR1 LGHDT, CDR2 YNNKEL (reference sequence).

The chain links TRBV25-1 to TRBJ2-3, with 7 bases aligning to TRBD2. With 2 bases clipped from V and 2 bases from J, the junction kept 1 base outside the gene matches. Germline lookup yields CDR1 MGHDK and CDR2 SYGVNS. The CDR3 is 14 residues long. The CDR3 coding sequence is TGTGCCAGCAGTGAAGCGGGAGCCACAGATACGCAGTATTTT. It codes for CASSEAGATDTQYF. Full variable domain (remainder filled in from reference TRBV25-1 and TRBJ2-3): EADIYQTPRYLVIGTGKKITLECSQTMGHDKMYWYQQDPGMELHLIHYSYGVNSTEKGDLSSESTVSRIRTEHFPLTLESARPSHTSQYLCASSEAGATDTQYFGPGTRLTVL.

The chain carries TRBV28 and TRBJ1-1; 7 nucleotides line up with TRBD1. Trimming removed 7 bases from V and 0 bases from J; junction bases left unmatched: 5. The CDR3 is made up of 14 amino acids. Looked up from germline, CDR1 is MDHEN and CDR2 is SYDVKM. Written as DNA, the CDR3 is TGTGCCAGCATAAACAGGGGCCTGAACACTGAAGCTTTCTTT. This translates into CASINRGLNTEAFF.

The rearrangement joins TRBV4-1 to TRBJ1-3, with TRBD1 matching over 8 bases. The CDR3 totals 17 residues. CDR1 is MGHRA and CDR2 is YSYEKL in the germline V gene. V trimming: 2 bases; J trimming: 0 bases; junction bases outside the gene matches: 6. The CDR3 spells CASSQPTGESSGNTIYF. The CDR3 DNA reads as TGCGCCAGCAGCCAACCGACAGGGGAGAGCTCTGGAAACACCATATATTTT.

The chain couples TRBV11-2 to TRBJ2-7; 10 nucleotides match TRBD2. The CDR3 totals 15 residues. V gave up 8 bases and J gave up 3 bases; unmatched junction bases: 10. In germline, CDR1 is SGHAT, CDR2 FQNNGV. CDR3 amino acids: CASLTASGRGYEQYF. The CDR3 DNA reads TGTGCCAGCCTAACAGCTAGCGGGAGAGGCTACGAGCAGTACTTC.

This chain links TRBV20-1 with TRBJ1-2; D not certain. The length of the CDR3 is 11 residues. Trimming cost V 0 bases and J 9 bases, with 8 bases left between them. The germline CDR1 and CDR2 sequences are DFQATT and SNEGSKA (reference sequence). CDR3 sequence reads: CSARDQTRYTF. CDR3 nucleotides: TGCAGTGCTAGAGATCAGACTCGCTACACCTTC.

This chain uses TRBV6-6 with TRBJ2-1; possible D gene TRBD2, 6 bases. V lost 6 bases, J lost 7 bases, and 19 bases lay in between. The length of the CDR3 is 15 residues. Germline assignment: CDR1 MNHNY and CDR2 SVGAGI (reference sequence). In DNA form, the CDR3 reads TGTGCCAGCAGCCGCCGGGACTCCCCGTCTAATGAGCAGTTCTTC. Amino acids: CASSRRDSPSNEQFF.

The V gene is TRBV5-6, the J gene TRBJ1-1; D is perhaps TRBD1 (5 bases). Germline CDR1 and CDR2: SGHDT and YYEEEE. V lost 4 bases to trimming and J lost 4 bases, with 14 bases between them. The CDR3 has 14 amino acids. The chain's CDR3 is CASSRGRGGTEAFF. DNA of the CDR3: TGTGCCAGCAGCCGAGGACGGGGGGGCACTGAAGCTTTCTTT.

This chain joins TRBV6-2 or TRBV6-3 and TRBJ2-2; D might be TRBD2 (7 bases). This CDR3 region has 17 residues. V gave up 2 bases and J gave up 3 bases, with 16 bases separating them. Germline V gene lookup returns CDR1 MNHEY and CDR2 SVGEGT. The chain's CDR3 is CASSYRTRGGDTGELFF. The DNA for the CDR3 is TGTGCCAGCAGTTACCGAACAAGGGGGGGCGACACCGGGGAGCTGTTTTTT.

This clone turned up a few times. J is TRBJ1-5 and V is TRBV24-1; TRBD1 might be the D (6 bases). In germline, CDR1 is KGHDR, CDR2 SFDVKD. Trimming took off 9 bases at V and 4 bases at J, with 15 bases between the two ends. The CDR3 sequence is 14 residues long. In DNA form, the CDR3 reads TGTGCCACCCAATCCCGGGACAAAAATCAGCCCCAGCATTTT. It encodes CATQSRDKNQPQHF.

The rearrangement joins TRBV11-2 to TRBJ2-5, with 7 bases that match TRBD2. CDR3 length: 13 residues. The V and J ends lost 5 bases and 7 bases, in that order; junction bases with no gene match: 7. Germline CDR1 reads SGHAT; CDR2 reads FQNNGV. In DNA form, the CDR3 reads TGTGCCAGCAGCATCGGCGGGGGAGGGACCCAGTACTTC. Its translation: CASSIGGGGTQYF.

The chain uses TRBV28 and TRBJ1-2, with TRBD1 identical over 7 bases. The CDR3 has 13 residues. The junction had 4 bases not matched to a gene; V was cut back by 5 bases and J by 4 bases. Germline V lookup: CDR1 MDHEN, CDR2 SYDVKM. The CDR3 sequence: CASSRDSSYGYTF. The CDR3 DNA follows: TGTGCCAGCAGTCGGGACAGCTCCTATGGCTACACCTTC.

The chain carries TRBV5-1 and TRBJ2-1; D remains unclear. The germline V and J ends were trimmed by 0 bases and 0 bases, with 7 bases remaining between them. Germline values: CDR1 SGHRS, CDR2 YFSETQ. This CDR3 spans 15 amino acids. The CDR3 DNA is TGCGCCAGCAGCTTGGTGCCGGGCTCCTACAATGAGCAGTTCTTC. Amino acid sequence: CASSLVPGSYNEQFF. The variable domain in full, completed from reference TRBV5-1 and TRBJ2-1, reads KAGVTQTPRYLIKTRGQQVTLSCSPISGHRSVSWYQQTPGQGLQFLFEYFSETQRNKGNFPGRFSGRQFSNSRSEMNVSTLELGDSALYLCASSLVPGSYNEQFFGPGTRLTVL.

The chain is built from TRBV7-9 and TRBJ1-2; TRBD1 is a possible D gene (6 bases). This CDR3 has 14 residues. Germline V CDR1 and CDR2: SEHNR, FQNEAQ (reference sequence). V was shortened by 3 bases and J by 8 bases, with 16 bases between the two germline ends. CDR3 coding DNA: TGTGCCAGCAGCTTTTTCAGGGGCCCATTCGGCTACACCTTC. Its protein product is CASSFFRGPFGYTF.

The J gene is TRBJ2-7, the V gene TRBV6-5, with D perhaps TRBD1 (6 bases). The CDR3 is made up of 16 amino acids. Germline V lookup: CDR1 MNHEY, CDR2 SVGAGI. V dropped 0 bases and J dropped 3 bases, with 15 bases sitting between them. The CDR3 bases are TGTGCCAGCAGTTACTCGGCAGGGGAAAAATTCTACGAGCAGTACTTC. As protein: CASSYSAGEKFYEQYF.

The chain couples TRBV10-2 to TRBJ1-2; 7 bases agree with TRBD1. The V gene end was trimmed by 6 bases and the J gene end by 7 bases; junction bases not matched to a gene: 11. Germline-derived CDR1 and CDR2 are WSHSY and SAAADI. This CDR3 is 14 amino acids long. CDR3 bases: TGCGCCAGCAGCTCCGGGACAGTCACACCTGGCTACACCTTC. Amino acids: CASSSGTVTPGYTF.

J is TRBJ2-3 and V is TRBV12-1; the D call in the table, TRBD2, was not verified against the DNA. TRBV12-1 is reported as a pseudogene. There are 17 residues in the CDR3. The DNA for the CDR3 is TGTGCCAGCAGCTTTCAGGTACTAGCGGGGGAGCAAGATACGCAGTATTTT. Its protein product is CASSFQVLAGEQDTQYF.

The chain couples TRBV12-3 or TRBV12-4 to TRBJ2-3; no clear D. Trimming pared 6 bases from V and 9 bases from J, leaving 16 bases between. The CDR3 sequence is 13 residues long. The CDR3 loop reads CASRTLPETTQYF. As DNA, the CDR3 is TGTGCCAGCAGGACTCTTCCCGAGACCACGCAGTATTTT.

CDR3 protein: CASSLTSGYTDTQYF. For the CDR3, the DNA is TGCGCCAGCAGCTTGACTAGCGGATACACAGATACGCAGTATTTT. The chain links TRBV5-1 to TRBJ2-3; 8 bases map to TRBD2. This CDR3 spans 15 amino acids. V was clipped by 1 base and J by 2 bases; unmatched bases: 3. CDR1 SGHRS and CDR2 YFSETQ come from the germline V gene. Supplemented by reference TRBV5-1 and TRBJ2-3, the full variable domain reads KAGVTQTPRYLIKTRGQQVTLSCSPISGHRSVSWYQQTPGQGLQFLFEYFSETQRNKGNFPGRFSGRQFSNSRSEMNVSTLELGDSALYLCASSLTSGYTDTQYFGPGTRLTVL.